The present TCR beta chain was sequenced within a study of cytomegalovirus exposure and HLA in healthy donors. Use of 60 Vbeta and 13 Jbeta primers characterized the PCR. The protocol was immunoSEQ multiplex PCR, while the TCRdb copy is restricted to in-frame clones and leaves out a portion. Here the sample spans 170,000 or so clones, over 75% being singletons. V gave up 5 bases and J gave up 6 bases; unmatched junction bases: 15. CDR1 is SGHVS and CDR2 is FNYEAQ in the germline V gene. The CDR3 length is 17 residues. The source of this sequence is a woman between 45 and 60 years old in good health and CMV-seropositive. Sequenced: PBMCs. This chain uses TRBV7-6 with TRBJ2-7; 11 positions match TRBD2. For the CDR3, the DNA is TGTGCCAGCAGCCCTATAACTAGCGGGAGTTCTCCTGGCGAGCAGTACTTC. It encodes CASSPITSGSSPGEQYF.